The clone carrying this T cell receptor (beta chain) was counted only a few times. The data belong to a study of cytomegalovirus exposure and HLA in healthy donors. Both 60 Vbeta primers and 13 Jbeta primers went into the PCR. TCRdb's copy holds only in-frame clones and misses some; the assay was immunoSEQ multiplex PCR. The data show around 91,000 clones, around 64% seen once. This TCR came from a human donor in good health. Source material: PBMCs.

CDR3 DNA: TGTGCCAGCAGCTTAGGTGGCAGGGCCTACGAGCAGTACTTC. Protein sequence: CASSLGGRAYEQYF. The rearrangement uses TRBV7-9 and TRBJ2-7, with a weak D call TRBD1 (5 bases). V lost 1 base and J lost 2, with 9 bases in between. This CDR3 is built from 14 residues. The V gene's germline CDR1 is SEHNR and CDR2 FQNEAQ (reference sequence).